One and the same sample provided the 27 T cell receptor beta chains below, sequenced in a study of blood T cell repertoires in COVID-19. Sequencing used immunoSEQ multiplex PCR; TCRdb keeps in-frame clones, though not all of them. The table has around 68,000 clones, roughly 93% seen once; the top ten hold around 1.5%. The sequencing input was peripheral blood. These receptors all come from a human donor in a cohort sampled during active COVID-19.

V usage is TRBV3-1 (or the pseudogene TRBV3-2) and J usage is TRBJ1-2, with D possibly being TRBD1 (5 bases). V lost 4 bases and J lost 3, with 15 bases in between. CDR3 length: 15 residues. Germline CDR1 LGHDT, CDR2 YNNKEL (reference sequence). CDR3 coding DNA: TGTGCCAGCAGCCGCTTCCGACAGTCCGACTATGGCTACACCTTC. This codes for CASSRFRQSDYGYTF.

This chain uses TRBV27 with TRBJ2-5, with 7 bases matching TRBD1. Germline V lookup: CDR1 MNHEY, CDR2 SMNVEV (reference sequence). J was trimmed by 4 bases and V by 1 base; bases with no gene match: 6. The CDR3 consists of 15 residues. The CDR3 region is CASSLYEGARETQYF. CDR3 sequence (DNA): TGTGCCAGCAGTTTATACGAGGGGGCACGAGAGACCCAGTACTTC.

This rearrangement joins TRBV7-2 to TRBJ1-3; tentative D call: TRBD1 (5 bases). This CDR3 has 16 residues. Germline V gene sequence: CDR1 SGHTA, CDR2 FQGNSA. The V end lost 1 base, the J end lost 5 bases, and 15 bases lay between the germline ends. Here the CDR3 reads CASSLVSQGGRNTIYF. The CDR3 DNA reads as TGTGCCAGCAGCTTAGTTTCGCAGGGAGGAAGAAACACCATATATTTT.

The V and J genes are TRBV28 and TRBJ1-1; no definite D call. CDR3 length: 12 amino acids. The germline V gene has CDR1 MDHEN and CDR2 SYDVKM. Trimming left V 2 bases short and J 4 bases short, with 5 bases between. The CDR3 nucleotides read TGTGCCAGCAGTTTAACGGGCACTGAAGCTTTCTTT. Its translation is CASSLTGTEAFF.

The chain's CDR3 is CASSQNRAPNEKLFF. The CDR3 DNA follows: TGCGCCAGCAGCCAAAACAGGGCCCCTAATGAAAAACTGTTTTTT. This sequence joins TRBV4-3 and TRBJ1-4, with D maybe TRBD1 (6 bases). Germline V gene data show CDR1 as LGHNA and CDR2 as YSLEER. This CDR3 has 15 amino acids. Trimming took 2 bases from V and 3 from J, leaving 10 bases between them.

The genes are TRBV5-4 and TRBJ1-2, with TRBD1 as a possible D gene (6 bases). The V gene's germline CDR1 is SGHNT and CDR2 YYREEE (reference sequence). The CDR3 loop spans 13 amino acids. Trimming left V 2 bases short and J 2 bases short, with 7 bases between. The CDR3 sequence: CASSLQGNYGYTF. The CDR3, as DNA: TGTGCCAGCAGCTTACAGGGCAACTATGGCTACACCTTC.

The chain recombines TRBV2 with TRBJ2-1, with 12 bases fitting TRBD2. After removal of 5 bases from V and 0 bases from J, the junction contained 2 bases not matched to a gene. This CDR3 has 16 amino acids. Germline V gene lookup returns CDR1 SNHLY and CDR2 FYNNEI. CDR3 DNA: TGTGCCAGCAGTCTAGCGGGAGGGAGCTCCTACAATGAGCAGTTCTTC. Protein product: CASSLAGGSSYNEQFF.

This chain links TRBV24-1 with TRBJ2-5, with D perhaps matching TRBD1 (6 bases). Germline lookup yields CDR1 KGHDR and CDR2 SFDVKD. This CDR3 is built from 17 residues. The germline V and J ends were trimmed by 4 bases and 0 bases, with 17 bases remaining between them. The CDR3 spells CATSDLPQGKYQETQYF. In DNA form, the CDR3 reads TGTGCCACCAGTGACCTACCACAGGGAAAGTACCAAGAGACCCAGTACTTC.

This clone was detected once. The chain links TRBV7-9 to TRBJ2-6, with 7 bases matching TRBD1. The germline CDR1 and CDR2 sequences are SEHNR and FQNEAQ (reference sequence). V shed 5 bases and J 4 bases; nucleotides not matched to a gene: 8. The CDR3 runs to 16 residues. The CDR3 DNA reads as TGTGCCAGCAGCCCTTTGACAGGGATAGGGGCCAACGTCCTGACTTTC. Translated: CASSPLTGIGANVLTF.

The J gene is TRBJ2-2, the V gene TRBV6-5; possible D gene TRBD2, 6 bases. The CDR3 totals 14 residues. V lost 5 bases to trimming and J lost 2 bases, with 9 bases between them. The germline V gene encodes CDR1 MNHEY and CDR2 SVGAGI. The CDR3 loop reads CASSPAGNTGELFF. The CDR3 DNA follows: TGTGCCAGCAGTCCCGCGGGAAACACCGGGGAGCTGTTTTTT.

The chain uses TRBV2 and TRBJ1-2, with TRBD1 identical over 7 bases. The germline V gene has CDR1 SNHLY and CDR2 FYNNEI. V shed 2 bases, J shed 8 bases, and the junction held 8 bases outside the gene matches. The CDR3 contains 14 residues. The DNA of the CDR3 is TGTGCCAGCAGTGAATACGGTAGGGGGCGAGGCTACACCTTC. Protein product: CASSEYGRGRGYTF.

In its sample, this clone was seen once. The V gene is TRBV4-3, the J gene TRBJ2-1; tentatively, D is TRBD2 (6 bases). The germline gives CDR1 LGHNA, CDR2 YSLEER. The V and J ends lost 2 bases and 5 bases respectively, with 16 bases between them. The CDR3 is 16 amino acids. CDR3 sequence reads: CASSQRRGLRNNEQFF. The CDR3 DNA reads as TGCGCCAGCAGCCAACGTCGTGGACTAAGGAACAATGAGCAGTTCTTC.

CDR3 residues: CASSLFSPGLAGGYFIEQFF. As DNA, the CDR3 is TGTGCCAGCAGTCTATTCTCTCCGGGACTAGCGGGAGGTTATTTTATTGAGCAGTTCTTC. This chain connects TRBV28 to TRBJ2-1, with TRBD2 matching 15 bases. Germline lookup yields CDR1 MDHEN and CDR2 SYDVKM. The CDR3 runs 20 residues. V trimming: 5 bases; J trimming: 9 bases; junction bases outside the gene matches: 20.

V is TRBV27 and J is TRBJ1-5; D is unclear. From germline, CDR1 is MNHEY and CDR2 SMNVEV (reference sequence). V was pared by 3 bases and J by 6 bases, with 12 bases between. CDR3 length: 14 residues. The CDR3 is CASSLFRGSQPQHF. The CDR3 DNA reads TGTGCCAGCAGTTTGTTTCGGGGTAGTCAGCCCCAGCATTTT.

The V gene is TRBV4-3, the J gene TRBJ2-7; D is perhaps TRBD1 (6 bases). This CDR3 has 15 amino acids. Germline V gene lookup returns CDR1 LGHNA and CDR2 YSLEER. V was cut by 2 bases and J by 4 bases, with 15 bases left in between. This CDR3 is CASSQTRGPGYEQYF. The DNA for the CDR3 is TGCGCCAGCAGCCAAACCAGGGGTCCGGGATACGAGCAGTACTTC.

This rearrangement joins TRBV14 to TRBJ2-1, with D possibly being TRBD2 (5 bases). This CDR3 contains 14 residues. Trimming took off 1 base at V and 4 bases at J, with 8 bases between the two ends. Germline V gives CDR1 SGHDN, CDR2 FVKESK. CDR3 protein: CASSQGGLYNEQFF. CDR3 coding DNA: TGTGCCAGCAGCCAAGGCGGGCTATACAATGAGCAGTTCTTC.

V gene TRBV7-2 combines with J gene TRBJ2-2; 9 bases are shared with TRBD1. The germline V gene encodes CDR1 SGHTA and CDR2 FQGNSA. The CDR3 consists of 17 residues. V was pared by 3 bases and J by 6 bases, with 11 bases of the junction left unmatched. The CDR3 loop reads CASSFRSLGQGSGELFF. DNA for the CDR3: TGTGCCAGCAGCTTCCGAAGCTTGGGACAGGGTTCCGGGGAGCTGTTTTTT.

This chain joins TRBV15 and TRBJ1-1; 8 bases are shared with TRBD1. V dropped 1 base and J dropped 2; count of bases not matched to a gene: 12. The germline gives CDR1 LNHNV, CDR2 YYDKDF (reference sequence). This CDR3 is 18 amino acids long. The DNA of the CDR3 is TGTGCCACCAGCAGAGGCTTTCAGGGGGCGATTCTTAACACTGAAGCTTTCTTT. Encoded protein: CATSRGFQGAILNTEAFF.

The J gene is TRBJ1-5, the V gene TRBV5-5; D remains ambiguous. CDR1 SGHKS and CDR2 YYEKEE come from the germline V gene (reference sequence). Trimming removed 4 bases at V and 3 bases at J, with 11 bases between. The CDR3 sequence is 14 residues long. The CDR3 spells CASSPFRDNQPQHF. The DNA for the CDR3 is TGTGCCAGCAGCCCCTTCCGGGACAATCAGCCCCAGCATTTT. Complete variable domain (other parts from reference TRBV5-5 and TRBJ1-5): DAGVTQSPTHLIKTRGQQVTLRCSPISGHKSVSWYQQVLGQGPQFIFQYYEKEERGRGNFPDRFSARQFPNYSSELNVNALLLGDSALYLCASSPFRDNQPQHFGDGTRLSIL.

About this clone: Distinct nucleotide sequences in the sample also encode this CDR3. The V call is TRBV5-4, the J call TRBJ2-1; D possibly corresponds to TRBD2 (5 bases). V lost 0 bases and J lost 7, with 11 bases in between. The CDR3 consists of 14 residues. In germline, CDR1 is SGHNT, CDR2 YYREEE (reference sequence). CDR3 sequence (DNA): TGTGCCAGCAGCTTGGCCGGGAACGTTAATGAGCAGTTCTTC. Its protein product is CASSLAGNVNEQFF.

The chain recombines TRBV28 with TRBJ2-2; D is unresolved. Germline CDR1 MDHEN, CDR2 SYDVKM. The CDR3 spans 14 residues. V was cut by 3 bases and J by 3 bases, with 8 bases left in between. The CDR3 DNA follows: TGTGCCAGCAGTTTTATGGCCTACACCGGGGAGCTGTTTTTT. It yields the protein CASSFMAYTGELFF.

This chain uses TRBV7-9 with TRBJ2-3; 10 bases fit TRBD2. The V and J ends lost 4 bases and 5 bases, in that order; junction bases with no gene match: 3. Germline lookup yields CDR1 SEHNR and CDR2 FQNEAQ (reference sequence). CDR3 size: 14 residues. CDR3 amino acids: CASSSIAGGDTQYF. CDR3 nucleotide sequence: TGTGCCAGCAGCTCGATAGCGGGAGGAGATACGCAGTATTTT.

The V call is TRBV4-3, the J call TRBJ2-2; a weak D match, TRBD2 (7 bases). Germline CDR1 and CDR2: LGHNA and YSLEER. This CDR3 has 17 amino acids. V lost 1 base and J 5 bases, leaving 17 bases between the germline ends. In nucleotides, the CDR3 is TGCGCCAGCAGCCAAGGGATTGGTGGGAGGGGGACCGGGGAGCTGTTTTTT. Translating gives CASSQGIGGRGTGELFF.

This chain connects TRBV21-1 to TRBJ1-2; the table's D call, TRBD1, has no DNA check behind it. TRBV21-1 is designated a pseudogene. This CDR3 is 13 amino acids long. In nucleotides, the CDR3 is TGTGCCAGCGGTACAGGGGTCAGCTATGGCTACACCTTC. Encoded protein: CASGTGVSYGYTF.

The rearrangement joins TRBV10-3 to TRBJ2-6; 10 bases line up with TRBD1. Germline V CDR1 and CDR2: ENHRY, SYGVKD. This CDR3 spans 16 amino acids. Trimming removed 10 bases from V and 0 bases from J; junction bases left unmatched: 6. The CDR3 region is CASNGQGDSGANVLTF. CDR3 sequence (DNA): TGTGCCAGCAACGGACAGGGGGACTCTGGGGCCAACGTCCTGACTTTC.

The chain joins TRBV6-6 to TRBJ1-1, with D possibly TRBD1 on 5 matching bases. The CDR3 is made up of 15 amino acids. V lost 2 bases and J lost 3, with 13 bases in between. The germline V gene encodes CDR1 MNHNY and CDR2 SVGAGI (reference sequence). Here the CDR3 reads CASSYRGHGDTEAFF. CDR3 coding DNA: TGTGCCAGCAGTTACCGAGGACACGGAGACACTGAAGCTTTCTTT.

The chain's CDR3 is CARERKKREWNNEQFF. CDR3 nucleotide sequence: TGTGCCAGAGAAAGAAAGAAGCGGGAGTGGAACAATGAGCAGTTCTTC. V usage is TRBV6-4 and J usage is TRBJ2-1; 8 bases are a match to TRBD2. The ends lost 9 bases at V and 5 bases at J; junction bases unmatched: 15. This CDR3 has 16 amino acids. Germline CDR1 and CDR2: MRHNA and SNTAGT.